This T cell receptor beta chain was identified in a study of T cell repertoires in cytomegalovirus infection (dated by TCRdb to between 2017 and 2020). With respect to the entire study: Alongside well-studied HLA-B-restricted epitopes, the peptide stimulations were aimed at recently identified HLA-C-restricted CMV epitopes, whose presentation resists viral immunomodulation. The HLA type of each donor mattered for the analysis, because public TCR beta signatures pointed to carriage of CMV infection along with the matching HLA type.

Broad study findings and their caveats: Carriers of CMV infection plus the relevant HLA type were discriminated by the cumulative frequency of public TCR beta family members in the study cohort and in an independent roughly 340-donor cohort. The ex vivo response was dominated by HLA-C-restricted CMV-specific TCR beta clonotypes, which also provided the single most frequent clonotype in two of eight donors.

Instrument used: Illumina HiSeq 1500. TCRdb ran its own pipeline on the public reads, namely fastp trimming at Q25 and MiXCR clone calling, and kept in-frame beta chains. Each CDR3 protein appears once, grouped with its most common genes and DNA. This sample holds about 89,000 distinct CDR3 sequences; approximately 30% were observed only once. The top ten clonotypes cover roughly 70% of the sample. Comments on this clonotype: No cognate antigen has been identified for it. Base qualities are missing; no much larger clone stands one base away.

Trimmed from V: 10 bases; trimmed from J: 0 bases; junction bases lacking a gene match: 12. Including the terminal cysteine and phenylalanine, the CDR3 comprises 16 residues. The sequence is cut down to CDR3 DNA, 48 bases in frame from base 1. Per the germline V gene, MNHEY is the CDR1 and SVGEGT is the CDR2. The treatment or condition tag for this specimen amounts to: in vitro stimulation with specific CMV peptide epitopes to enrich CMV-specific T cells. The source is a human donor in good health (CMV status not recorded). Some clones in this sample may be carry-over from other donors' samples. Rearrangement joined TRBV6-2 or TRBV6-3 to TRBJ2-5; the junction holds 9 bases that match TRBD2. The specimen comprised CD8+ T cells from cultured PBMCs, sampled from culture after CMV antigen stimulation. The CDR3: CATGIWRGGYQETQYF. The DNA sequence is as follows: TGTGCCACTGGTATCTGGCGGGGGGGTTACCAAGAGACCCAGTACTTC.